The 5 T cell receptor beta chains reported below all come from one sample, sequenced in a study of blood T cell repertoires in COVID-19. TCRdb's table, derived via immunoSEQ multiplex PCR, lists solely in-frame clones and lacks some. The sample holds over 200,000 clones, more than 75% seen once. The sequenced sample consisted of PBMCs or T cells enriched from blood (not recorded which). Receptors originate from a man between 18 and 29 years old who had recovered from COVID-19.

The rearrangement links TRBV5-6 to TRBJ2-7; the D gene is possibly TRBD2 (6 bases). Germline-derived CDR1 and CDR2 are SGHDT and YYEEEE. V lost 0 bases and J 5 bases, leaving 15 bases between the germline ends. The CDR3 contains 15 residues. The CDR3: CASSLGGLKDHEQYF. The CDR3 DNA reads as TGTGCCAGCAGCTTGGGGGGACTTAAGGATCACGAGCAGTACTTC.

This clone showed up just once. The chain employs TRBV25-1 and TRBJ2-7; tentative D call: TRBD2 (5 bases). The CDR3 covers 15 residues. Germline loops: CDR1 MGHDK, CDR2 SYGVNS. Trimming stripped 2 bases from V and 6 bases from J, with 17 bases between. This CDR3 reads CASSERERRWGEQYF. The CDR3 nucleotides are TGTGCCAGCAGTGAACGGGAAAGGCGCTGGGGCGAGCAGTACTTC.

The count of this clone is one. The chain is built from TRBV20-1 and TRBJ2-5; TRBD1 matches 7 bases. Germline CDR1 DFQATT, CDR2 SNEGSKA (reference sequence). V lost 3 bases, J lost 10 bases, and 5 bases stayed unmatched. The CDR3 is made up of 11 amino acids. This CDR3 is CSARGDRFQYF. The CDR3 coding sequence is TGCAGTGCTAGGGGGGACAGATTCCAGTACTTC.

This chain uses TRBV6-4 with TRBJ2-1; perhaps TRBD2 as D (5 bases). The germline gives CDR1 MRHNA, CDR2 SNTAGT. CDR3 size: 15 residues. V lost 3 bases and J 2 bases, leaving 11 bases between the germline ends. CDR3 sequence (DNA): TGTGCCAGCAGTGAGTCCGGGAATGCCTACAATGAGCAGTTCTTC. Translation gives CASSESGNAYNEQFF.

The chain employs TRBV7-2 and TRBJ2-1, with 11 bases aligning to TRBD2. V was pared by 7 bases and J by 4 bases, with 6 bases of the junction left unmatched. Germline-derived CDR1 and CDR2 are SGHTA and FQGNSA. The CDR3 has 15 amino acids. CDR3 DNA: TGTGCCAGCACTACTAGCGGGAGAACATACAATGAGCAGTTCTTC. This gives the protein CASTTSGRTYNEQFF.